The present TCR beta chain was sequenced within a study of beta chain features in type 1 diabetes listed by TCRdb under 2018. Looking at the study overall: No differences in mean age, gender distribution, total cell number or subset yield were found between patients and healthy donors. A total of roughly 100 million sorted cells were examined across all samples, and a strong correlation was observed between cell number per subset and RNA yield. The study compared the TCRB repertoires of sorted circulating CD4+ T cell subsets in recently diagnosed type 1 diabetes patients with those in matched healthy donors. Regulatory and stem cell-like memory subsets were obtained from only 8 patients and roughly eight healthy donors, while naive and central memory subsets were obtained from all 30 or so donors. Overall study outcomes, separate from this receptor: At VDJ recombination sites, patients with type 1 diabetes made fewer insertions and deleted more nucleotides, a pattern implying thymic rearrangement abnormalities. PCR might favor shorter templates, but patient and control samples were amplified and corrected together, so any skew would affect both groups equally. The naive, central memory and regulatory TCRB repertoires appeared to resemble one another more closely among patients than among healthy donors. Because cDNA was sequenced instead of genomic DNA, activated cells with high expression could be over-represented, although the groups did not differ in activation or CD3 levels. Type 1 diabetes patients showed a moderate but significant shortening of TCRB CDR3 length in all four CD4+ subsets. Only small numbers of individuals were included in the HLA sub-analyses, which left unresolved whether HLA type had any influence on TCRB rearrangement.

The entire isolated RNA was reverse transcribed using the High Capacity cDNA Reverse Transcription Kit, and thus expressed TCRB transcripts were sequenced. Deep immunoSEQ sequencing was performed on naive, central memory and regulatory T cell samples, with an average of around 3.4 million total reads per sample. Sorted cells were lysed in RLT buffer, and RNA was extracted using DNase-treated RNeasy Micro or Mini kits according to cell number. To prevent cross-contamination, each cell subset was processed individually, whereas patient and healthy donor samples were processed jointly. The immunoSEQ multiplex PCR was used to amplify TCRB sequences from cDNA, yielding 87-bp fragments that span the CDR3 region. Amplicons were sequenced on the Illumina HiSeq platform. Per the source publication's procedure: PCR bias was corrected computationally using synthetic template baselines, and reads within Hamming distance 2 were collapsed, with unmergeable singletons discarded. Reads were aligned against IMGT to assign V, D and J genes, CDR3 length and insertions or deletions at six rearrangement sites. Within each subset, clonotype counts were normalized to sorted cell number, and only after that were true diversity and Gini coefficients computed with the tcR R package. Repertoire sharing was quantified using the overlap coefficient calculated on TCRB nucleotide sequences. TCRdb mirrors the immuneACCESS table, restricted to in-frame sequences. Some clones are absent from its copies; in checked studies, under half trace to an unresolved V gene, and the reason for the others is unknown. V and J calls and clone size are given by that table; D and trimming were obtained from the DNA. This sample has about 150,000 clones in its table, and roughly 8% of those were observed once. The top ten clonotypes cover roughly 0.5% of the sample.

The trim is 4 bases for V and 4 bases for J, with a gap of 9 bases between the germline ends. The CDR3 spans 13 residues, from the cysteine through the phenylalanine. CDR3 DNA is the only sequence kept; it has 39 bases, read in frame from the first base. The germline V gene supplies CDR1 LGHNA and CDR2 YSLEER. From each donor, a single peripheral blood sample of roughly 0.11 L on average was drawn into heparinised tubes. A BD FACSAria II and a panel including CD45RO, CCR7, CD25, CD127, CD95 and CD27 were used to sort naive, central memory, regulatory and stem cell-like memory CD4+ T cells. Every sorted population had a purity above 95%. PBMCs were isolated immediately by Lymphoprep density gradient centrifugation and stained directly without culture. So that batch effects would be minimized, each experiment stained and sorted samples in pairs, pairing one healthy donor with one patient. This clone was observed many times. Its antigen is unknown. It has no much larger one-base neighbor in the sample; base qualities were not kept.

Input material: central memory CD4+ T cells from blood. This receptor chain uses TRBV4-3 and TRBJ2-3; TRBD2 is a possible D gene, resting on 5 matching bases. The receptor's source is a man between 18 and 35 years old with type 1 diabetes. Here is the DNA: TGCGCCAGCAGCCGGGGAGTTGCAGATACGCAGTATTTT. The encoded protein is CASSRGVADTQYF.